This TCR beta chain was found in a study of blood T cells in healthy people across ages. The V segment lost 5 bases and the J segment 4 bases; nucleotides outside the gene matches: 10. CDR3 length: 15 residues. Per the germline V gene, CDR1 is SGHAT and CDR2 is FQNNGV. A few counts support this clonotype. Combining a sample-barcoded 5' primer with a J-beta primer mix, a second PCR ran for about 7 to 11 cycles. TCRdb used MiXCR to reprocess the 5' RACE reads, holding one entry per CDR3 protein. The sample includes 800,000 to 950,000 distinct CDR3 sequences, roughly 40% of them seen just once. This receptor was taken from a man in his late teens or twenties in good health. Sequencing used blood. The V and J genes are TRBV11-2 and TRBJ2-5; 7 nucleotides match TRBD2. CDR3 region: CASSLHTSVVETQYF. The CDR3 DNA sequence: TGTGCCAGCAGCCTACATACTAGCGTAGTAGAGACCCAGTACTTC.